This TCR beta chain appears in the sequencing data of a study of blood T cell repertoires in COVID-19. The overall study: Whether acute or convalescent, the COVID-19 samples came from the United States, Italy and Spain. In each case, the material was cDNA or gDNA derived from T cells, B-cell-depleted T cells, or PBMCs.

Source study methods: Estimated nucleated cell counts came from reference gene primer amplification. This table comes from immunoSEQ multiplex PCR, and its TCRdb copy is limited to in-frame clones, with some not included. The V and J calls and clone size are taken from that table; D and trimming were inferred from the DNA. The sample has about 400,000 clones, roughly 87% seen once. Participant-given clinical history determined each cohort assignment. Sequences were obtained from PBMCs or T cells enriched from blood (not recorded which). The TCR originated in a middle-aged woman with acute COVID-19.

The CDR3 bases are TGTGCCAGCAGCTCCGACACCCGGGGGACCCAGTACTTC. Translated: CASSSDTRGTQYF. This chain joins TRBV7-7 and TRBJ2-5; TRBD2 is a possible D gene (5 bases). Trimming pared 4 bases from V and 7 bases from J, leaving 13 bases between. Germline V gives CDR1 SSHAT, CDR2 FNYEAQ (reference sequence). The length of the CDR3 is 13 residues.